Listed here are 14 T cell receptor beta chains from one sample, sequenced in a study of blood T cell repertoires in COVID-19 (dated by TCRdb to the early 2020s). To prepare the library, the immunoSEQ multiplex PCR assay was applied. TCRdb stores this immuneACCESS table with in-frame sequences only. Part of the clones is absent; in the studies checked, under half of the shortfall reflects unresolved V genes, and no reason is known for the rest. This sample comprises 210,000 or so clones, approximately 80% of them detected only once. 7.5% to 9% of the sample is taken by the ten largest. Sequenced input: peripheral blood. These receptors came from an elderly woman with COVID-19, enrolled during active disease.

The V and J genes are TRBV5-1 and TRBJ2-1; 9 bases match TRBD2. The CDR3 covers 15 residues. CDR1 SGHRS and CDR2 YFSETQ come from the germline V gene. V was clipped by 3 bases and J by 2 bases; unmatched bases: 3. CDR3 loop: CASSSSGNAYNEQFF. CDR3 nucleotide sequence: TGCGCCAGCAGCTCTAGCGGGAACGCCTACAATGAGCAGTTCTTC.

The V gene is TRBV19, the J gene TRBJ1-4; TRBD1 is a possible D gene (5 bases). V was pared by 5 bases and J by 8 bases, with 12 bases between. CDR1 is LNHDA, CDR2 SQIVND, per germline (reference sequence). This CDR3 has 13 residues. The CDR3 is CASSSRAFEKLFF. CDR3 DNA: TGTGCCAGTAGTTCCAGGGCTTTCGAAAAACTGTTTTTT. The full variable domain, with the rest looked up from reference TRBV19 and TRBJ1-4, is DGGITQSPKYLFRKEGQNVTLSCEQNLNHDAMYWYRQDPGQGLRLIYYSQIVNDFQKGDIAEGYSVSREKKESFPLTVTSAQKNPTAFYLCASSSRAFEKLFFGSGTQLSVL.

This clone was seen a single time. The rearrangement joins TRBV7-9 to TRBJ2-1; 8 nucleotides match TRBD2. Losses at the gene ends were 10 bases for V and 9 bases for J; bases not matched to a gene: 14. In germline, CDR1 is SEHNR, CDR2 FQNEAQ (reference sequence). CDR3 length: 14 amino acids. The CDR3 region has the DNA TGTGCCACCTCAAGGTTGGGGGCGGGAGGTGAGCAGTTCTTC. Translated, it gives CATSRLGAGGEQFF.

The V and J genes are TRBV2 and TRBJ1-6; TRBD1 agrees at 7 bases. Germline V gene lookup returns CDR1 SNHLY and CDR2 FYNNEI. V shed 7 bases, J shed 7 bases, and the junction held 13 bases outside the gene matches. The CDR3 is made up of 16 amino acids. CDR3 protein: CASNERPGQQNSPLHF. The CDR3 DNA follows: TGTGCCAGCAACGAGAGACCGGGACAGCAAAATTCACCCCTCCACTTT. The variable domain in full, completed from reference TRBV2 and TRBJ1-6, reads EPEVTQTPSHQVTQMGQEVILRCVPISNHLYFYWYRQILGQKVEFLVSFYNNEISEKSEIFDDQFSVERPDGSNFTLKIRSTKLEDSAMYFCASNERPGQQNSPLHFGNGTRLTVT.

This clone is a singleton in its sample. The chain combines TRBV7-9 with TRBJ2-7, with D perhaps TRBD2 (5 bases). The germline CDR1 and CDR2 sequences are SEHNR and FQNEAQ (reference sequence). Between the trimmed V and J ends, which lost 11 bases and 1 base, there was a span of 15 bases. CDR3 length: 13 residues. The CDR3 protein is CAAGEEVSYEQYF. The CDR3 bases are TGTGCCGCCGGCGAGGAGGTTTCCTACGAGCAGTACTTC.

The chain has TRBV4-1 and TRBJ2-7; 9 bases map to TRBD2. J lost 7 bases, V lost 1 base, and 8 bases had no gene match. Germline loops: CDR1 MGHRA, CDR2 YSYEKL. The length of the CDR3 is 15 residues. CDR3 sequence: CASSQALTSGREQYF. Written as DNA, the CDR3 is TGCGCCAGCAGCCAAGCATTGACCAGCGGGAGGGAGCAGTACTTC.

The V gene is TRBV3-1 (or the pseudogene TRBV3-2), the J gene TRBJ2-1; 11 nucleotides align to TRBD2. Germline CDR1 LGHDT, CDR2 YNNKEL (reference sequence). This CDR3 contains 13 residues. This chain's CDR3 is CASGGDSYNEQFF. In nucleotides, the CDR3 is TGTGCTAGCGGGGGGGACTCCTACAATGAGCAGTTCTTC.

The chain links TRBV12-3 or TRBV12-4 to TRBJ1-5; a weak D match, TRBD1 (5 bases). Trimming stripped 6 bases from V and 4 bases from J, with 10 bases between. The CDR3 has 13 amino acids. CDR3 nucleotides: TGTGCCAGCAGGATACAGGAGAATCAGCCCCAGCATTTT. Translating it yields CASRIQENQPQHF.

This clone was picked up a small number of times. V usage is TRBV28 and J usage is TRBJ1-5, with a weak D call TRBD1 (6 bases). The CDR3 is 15 residues long. Germline V gene lookup returns CDR1 MDHEN and CDR2 SYDVKM. V lost 2 bases to trimming and J lost 5 bases, with 13 bases between them. CDR3 in amino acids: CASSLIRGGDQPQHF. The CDR3 nucleotides read TGTGCCAGCAGTTTAATCAGGGGAGGGGATCAGCCCCAGCATTTT. Supplemented by reference TRBV28 and TRBJ1-5, the full variable domain reads DVKVTQSSRYLVKRTGEKVFLECVQDMDHENMFWYRQDPGLGLRLIYFSYDVKMKEKGDIPEGYSVSREKKERFSLILESASTNQTSMYLCASSLIRGGDQPQHFGDGTRLSIL.

The genes are TRBV2 and TRBJ1-6, with 9 bases lining up with TRBD1. J was trimmed by 6 bases and V by 8 bases; bases with no gene match: 5. The CDR3 consists of 14 residues. Germline CDR1 is SNHLY and CDR2 is FYNNEI. The CDR3 DNA is TGTGCCAGCCGACAGGGGGATGGTAATTCACCCCTCCACTTT. Translation gives CASRQGDGNSPLHF.

This rearrangement joins TRBV3-1 (or the pseudogene TRBV3-2) to TRBJ2-7, with D possibly being TRBD1 (7 bases). Trimming shortened V by 3 bases and J by 6 bases, and 12 bases separated the two germline ends. Germline loops: CDR1 LGHDT, CDR2 YNNKEL (reference sequence). This CDR3 spans 13 amino acids. The CDR3 spells CASSHGQGGEQYF. The CDR3 DNA is TGTGCCAGCAGCCACGGGCAGGGGGGCGAGCAGTACTTC.

The sample holds one count of this clone. The chain uses TRBV6-5 and TRBJ2-3; 8 bases fit TRBD2. The CDR3 length is 16 residues. With 0 bases clipped from V and 2 bases from J, the junction kept 4 bases outside the gene matches. The germline gives CDR1 MNHEY, CDR2 SVGAGI. The CDR3, as DNA: TGTGCCAGCAGTTACTCTAGCGGGGTGATCACAGATACGCAGTATTTT. It codes for CASSYSSGVITDTQYF.

This rearrangement joins TRBV5-6 to TRBJ1-1, with D possibly being TRBD1 (6 bases). Germline V gives CDR1 SGHDT, CDR2 YYEEEE. The CDR3 contains 12 residues. Trimming left V 1 base short and J 8 bases short, with 9 bases between. The CDR3 bases are TGTGCCAGCAGCTTGAGGGGGGGCGAAGCTTTCTTT. Its protein product is CASSLRGGEAFF.

CDR3 bases: TGTGCCAGCAGCCGGGACAGATCCCTGAACACTGAAGCTTTCTTT. The encoded protein is CASSRDRSLNTEAFF. V gene TRBV14 combines with J gene TRBJ1-1, with 7 bases aligning to TRBD1. The V segment lost 4 bases and the J segment 0 bases; nucleotides outside the gene matches: 5. The CDR3 covers 15 residues. The germline CDR1 and CDR2 sequences are SGHDN and FVKESK. Supplemented by reference TRBV14 and TRBJ1-1, the full variable domain reads EAGVTQFPSHSVIEKGQTVTLRCDPISGHDNLYWYRRVMGKEIKFLLHFVKESKQDESGMPNNRFLAERTGGTYSTLKVQPAELEDSGVYFCASSRDRSLNTEAFFGQGTRLTVV.